A single sample is the source of the 23 T cell receptor beta chains below, sequenced in a study of cytomegalovirus exposure and HLA in healthy donors. The PCR was carried out with 60 Vbeta primers and 13 Jbeta primers. Only in-frame clones appear in the TCRdb table, and some are missing; sequencing was by immunoSEQ multiplex PCR. Of some 140,000 clones listed, 75% to 85% are singletons. Source material: PBMCs. These receptors originate from a male donor in good health and CMV-seronegative.

The CDR3 region has the DNA TGTGCCAGCGGGTCCACAGGGGTCGAGCAGTACTTC. Translated: CASGSTGVEQYF. The chain links TRBV6-1 to TRBJ2-7, with 7 bases lining up with TRBD1. This CDR3 is built from 12 residues. V dropped 8 bases and J dropped 6; count of bases not matched to a gene: 7. Germline CDR1 reads MNHNS; CDR2 reads SASEGT.

The chain has TRBV19 and TRBJ2-5; D uncertain. The CDR3 contains 13 residues. V lost 2 bases to trimming and J lost 5 bases, with 9 bases between them. Germline V gene data show CDR1 as LNHDA and CDR2 as SQIVND (reference sequence). CDR3 protein: CASSITALETQYF. The CDR3 DNA sequence: TGTGCCAGTAGTATAACAGCTCTGGAGACCCAGTACTTC.

The chain employs TRBV9 and TRBJ1-1; a possible D gene is TRBD1 (6 bases). The CDR3 covers 17 residues. Germline values: CDR1 SGDLS, CDR2 YYNGEE. The V and J ends lost 3 bases and 5 bases respectively, with 23 bases between them. The CDR3 loop reads CASSDGTRPTGWTEAFF. As DNA, the CDR3 is TGTGCCAGCAGCGATGGGACACGACCTACAGGGTGGACTGAAGCTTTCTTT.

The chain links TRBV7-3 to TRBJ2-2; D is perhaps TRBD2 (5 bases). The germline V gene encodes CDR1 SGHTA and CDR2 FQGTGA. V lost 6 bases and J lost 8, with 7 bases in between. The CDR3 runs 11 residues. CDR3 in DNA: TGTGCCAGCAGTGCGGGTGGGGAGCTGTTTTTT. This codes for CASSAGGELFF. Using reference TRBV7-3 and TRBJ2-2 for the parts outside the CDR3, the full variable domain is GAGVSQTPSNKVTEKGKYVELRCDPISGHTALYWYRQSLGQGPEFLIYFQGTGAADDSGLPNDRFFAVRPEGSVSTLKIQRTERGDSAVYLCASSAGGELFFGEGSRLTVL.

The rearrangement joins TRBV6-5 to TRBJ2-1; no definite D call. This CDR3 comprises 13 residues. Trimming stripped 3 bases from V and 3 bases from J, with 6 bases between. Germline V gene sequence: CDR1 MNHEY, CDR2 SVGAGI. CDR3 in amino acids: CASSYERYNEQFF. CDR3 coding DNA: TGTGCCAGCAGTTATGAGCGCTACAATGAGCAGTTCTTC.

V usage is TRBV5-4 and J usage is TRBJ2-3; TRBD2 aligns across 9 bases. Germline values: CDR1 SGHNT, CDR2 YYREEE (reference sequence). The CDR3 extends over 17 amino acids. The V gene end was trimmed by 0 bases and the J gene end by 5 bases; junction bases not matched to a gene: 10. CDR3 amino acids: CASSLDSGGPRGDTQYF. The CDR3, as DNA: TGTGCCAGCAGCTTGGATAGCGGGGGCCCTCGGGGAGATACGCAGTATTTT.

The V and J genes are TRBV27 and TRBJ2-3; D remains ambiguous. Germline V gene lookup returns CDR1 MNHEY and CDR2 SMNVEV (reference sequence). V was clipped by 7 bases and J by 7 bases, with 15 bases between them. The CDR3 spans 13 residues. The CDR3 nucleotides are TGTGCCAGCATGGTGTTAAGCACTTATACGCAGTATTTT. As protein: CASMVLSTYTQYF.

The chain recombines TRBV19 with TRBJ1-5, with 7 bases lining up with TRBD1. Trimming removed 6 bases from V and 7 bases from J; junction bases left unmatched: 12. Per the germline V gene, CDR1 is LNHDA and CDR2 is SQIVND (reference sequence). This CDR3 comprises 15 residues. The CDR3 sequence: CASSLDRLPLQPQHF. DNA for the CDR3: TGTGCCAGTAGCCTGGACAGGCTTCCGCTCCAGCCCCAGCATTTT.

This chain joins TRBV19 and TRBJ1-3, with unresolved D. CDR3 length: 15 amino acids. V lost 2 bases and J lost 4, with 12 bases in between. Germline lookup yields CDR1 LNHDA and CDR2 SQIVND (reference sequence). Here the CDR3 DNA reads TGTGCCAGTAGTATAAGCGGCGAGGAAGGAAACACCATATATTTT. Amino acid sequence: CASSISGEEGNTIYF.

The chain employs TRBV7-3 and TRBJ2-3, with a tentative D call TRBD2 (5 bases). This CDR3 comprises 16 residues. Germline V CDR1 and CDR2: SGHTA, FQGTGA. V was clipped by 5 bases and J by 4 bases, with 19 bases between them. The CDR3 region is CASSPPGSVGSDTQYF. CDR3 in DNA: TGTGCCAGCAGCCCGCCGGGTAGCGTAGGTTCAGATACGCAGTATTTT.

The rearrangement joins TRBV10-3 to TRBJ2-5, with TRBD2 identical over 8 bases. Germline V gene sequence: CDR1 ENHRY, CDR2 SYGVKD. V shed 0 bases and J 2 bases; nucleotides not matched to a gene: 5. The CDR3 contains 16 residues. CDR3 in amino acids: CAISESSGGSQETQYF. DNA for the CDR3: TGTGCCATCAGTGAGTCCAGCGGGGGTTCTCAAGAGACCCAGTACTTC.

The chain employs TRBV5-4 and TRBJ2-5, with a weak D call TRBD2 (5 bases). V gave up 4 bases and J gave up 4 bases, with 11 bases separating them. Germline-derived CDR1 and CDR2 are SGHNT and YYREEE (reference sequence). This CDR3 is built from 13 residues. Written as DNA, the CDR3 is TGTGCCAGCAGCCCTGGCGAGGGAGAGACCCAGTACTTC. Protein: CASSPGEGETQYF.

The gene calls are TRBV2 and TRBJ1-1; 7 positions match TRBD1. CDR3 length: 16 amino acids. CDR1 SNHLY and CDR2 FYNNEI come from the germline V gene. J gave up 5 bases and V 2 bases, and 11 bases lay outside the gene matches. For the CDR3, the DNA is TGTGCCAGCAGTGAACAGAGGGCAGGGGGGTCAACTGAAGCTTTCTTT. As protein: CASSEQRAGGSTEAFF. Variable domain in full (rest from reference TRBV2 and TRBJ1-1): EPEVTQTPSHQVTQMGQEVILRCVPISNHLYFYWYRQILGQKVEFLVSFYNNEISEKSEIFDDQFSVERPDGSNFTLKIRSTKLEDSAMYFCASSEQRAGGSTEAFFGQGTRLTVV.

V and J are TRBV27 and TRBJ2-5; 8 bases agree with TRBD1. This CDR3 has 13 residues. V was clipped by 5 bases and J by 5 bases; unmatched bases: 4. The germline V gene has CDR1 MNHEY and CDR2 SMNVEV (reference sequence). CDR3 nucleotides: TGTGCCAGCAGTCGACAGGGGATGGAGACCCAGTACTTC. Residues: CASSRQGMETQYF.

The J gene is TRBJ2-2, the V gene TRBV5-1; D might be TRBD1 (6 bases). The ends were cut back, 3 bases at V and 5 bases at J, with 11 bases in the middle. The CDR3 consists of 14 residues. The germline V gene has CDR1 SGHRS and CDR2 YFSETQ. The CDR3 is CASSYYRVTGELFF. In DNA form, the CDR3 reads TGCGCCAGCAGCTACTACAGGGTAACCGGGGAGCTGTTTTTT.

V and J are TRBV29-1 and TRBJ1-1; D call uncertain. The CDR3 is made up of 14 amino acids. V shed 7 bases and J shed 0 bases, with 15 bases lying between them. Per the germline V gene, CDR1 is SQVTM and CDR2 is ANQGSEA. CDR3 loop: CSAEGSFLNTEAFF. CDR3 sequence (DNA): TGCAGCGCCGAGGGTAGCTTCCTGAACACTGAAGCTTTCTTT.

The J gene is TRBJ1-4, the V gene TRBV29-1; 9 bases align to TRBD1. After removal of 7 bases from V and 7 bases from J, the junction contained 7 bases not matched to a gene. In germline, CDR1 is SQVTM, CDR2 ANQGSEA. There are 13 residues in the CDR3. Written as DNA, the CDR3 is TGCAGCGCTTGCGACAGGGGGGGTGAAAAACTGTTTTTT. Protein: CSACDRGGEKLFF.

As to this clone: The junction shows a germline mismatch at one end, possibly a read error. This chain uses TRBV7-7 with TRBJ2-2; 8 nucleotides agree with TRBD1. Germline CDR1 reads SSHAT; CDR2 reads FNYEAQ (reference sequence). This CDR3 region has 14 residues. CDR3 in amino acids: CASSYTGGYGELFF. The CDR3 DNA reads as TGTGCTAGCAGCTATACAGGGGGATACGGGGAGCTGTTTTTT.

This chain uses TRBV9 with TRBJ2-5; weak D call: TRBD2 (7 bases). CDR3 length: 15 amino acids. The ends were cut back, 0 bases at V and 5 bases at J, with 14 bases in the middle. Looked up from germline, CDR1 is SGDLS and CDR2 is YYNGEE. CDR3 in DNA: TGTGCCAGCAGCGTAGATGGGGGGGGCTCGGAGACCCAGTACTTC. The encoded protein is CASSVDGGGSETQYF. The full variable domain, in which reference TRBV9 and TRBJ2-5 provide the parts outside the CDR3, is DSGVTQTPKHLITATGQRVTLRCSPRSGDLSVYWYQQSLDQGLQFLIQYYNGEERAKGNILERFSAQQFPDLHSELNLSSLELGDSALYFCASSVDGGGSETQYFGPGTRLLVL.

This rearrangement joins TRBV4-3 to TRBJ1-2; 7 bases match TRBD1. This CDR3 contains 15 residues. Germline trimming cut 0 bases from V and 4 bases from J; bases unmatched to any gene: 5. Germline V gene lookup returns CDR1 LGHNA and CDR2 YSLEER. As DNA, the CDR3 is TGCGCCAGCAGCCAAGAGACAGGGTTGAGCTATGGCTACACCTTC. This translates into CASSQETGLSYGYTF.

This chain uses TRBV9 with TRBJ1-1; a possible D gene is TRBD1 (6 bases). V gave up 4 bases and J gave up 4 bases, with 11 bases separating them. This CDR3 is built from 13 residues. The germline CDR1 and CDR2 sequences are SGDLS and YYNGEE. Here the CDR3 DNA reads TGTGCCAGCAGCCCGCTACAGGGCACTGAAGCTTTCTTT. It codes for CASSPLQGTEAFF.

The V gene is TRBV6-1, the J gene TRBJ1-5; 8 nucleotides line up with TRBD1. Germline values: CDR1 MNHNS, CDR2 SASEGT. V was clipped by 5 bases and J by 8 bases; unmatched bases: 5. The CDR3 has 13 amino acids. In DNA form, the CDR3 reads TGTGCCAGCAGTTCCAGGGGGCAAGAGCCCCAGCATTTT. Translating it yields CASSSRGQEPQHF.

This clone was picked up a small number of times. The chain is built from TRBV15 and TRBJ2-7, with TRBD1 matching over 7 bases. This CDR3 spans 13 amino acids. V dropped 5 bases and J dropped 6; count of bases not matched to a gene: 7. The V gene's germline CDR1 is LNHNV and CDR2 YYDKDF (reference sequence). The CDR3 is CATSSDRQGEQYF. The CDR3 DNA sequence: TGTGCCACCAGCTCCGACCGACAGGGCGAGCAGTACTTC.